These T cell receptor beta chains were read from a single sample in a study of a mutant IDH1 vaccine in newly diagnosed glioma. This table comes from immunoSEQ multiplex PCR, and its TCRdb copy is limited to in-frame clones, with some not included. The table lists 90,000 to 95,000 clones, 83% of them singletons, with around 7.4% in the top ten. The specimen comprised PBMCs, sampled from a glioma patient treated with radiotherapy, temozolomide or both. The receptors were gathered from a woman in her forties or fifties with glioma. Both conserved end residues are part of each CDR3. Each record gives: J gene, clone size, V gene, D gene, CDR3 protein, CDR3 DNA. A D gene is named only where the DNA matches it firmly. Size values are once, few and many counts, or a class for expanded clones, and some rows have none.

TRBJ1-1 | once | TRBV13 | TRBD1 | CASRDRGEAFF | TGTGCCAGCCGGGACAGGGGAGAAGCTTTCTTT
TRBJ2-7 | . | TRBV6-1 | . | CASSESHYSYEQYF | TGTGCCAGCAGTGAAAGCCATTACTCCTACGAGCAGTACTTC
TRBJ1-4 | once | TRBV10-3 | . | CAISEGGEEKLFF | TGTGCCATCAGTGAAGGGGGAGAAGAAAAACTGTTTTTT
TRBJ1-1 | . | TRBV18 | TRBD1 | CASSGTENTEAFF | TGTGCCAGCTCCGGGACAGAGAACACTGAAGCTTTCTTT
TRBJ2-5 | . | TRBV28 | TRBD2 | CAGSGGGETQYF | TGTGCCGGGAGCGGGGGCGGAGAGACCCAGTACTTC
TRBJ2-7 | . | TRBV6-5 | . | CASSYGGRGRGEQYF | TGTGCCAGCAGTTACGGGGGGAGGGGGCGGGGCGAGCAGTACTTC
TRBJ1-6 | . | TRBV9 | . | CASSQGARGFYSPLHF | TGTGCCAGCAGCCAAGGGGCGCGTGGTTTTTATTCACCCCTCCACTTT
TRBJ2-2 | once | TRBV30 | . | CAWTPGELFF | TGTGCCTGGACCCCCGGGGAGCTGTTTTTT
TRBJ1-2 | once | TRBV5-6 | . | CASSLGRAGGYTF | TGTGCCAGCAGCTTGGGACGGGCGGGAGGCTACACCTTC
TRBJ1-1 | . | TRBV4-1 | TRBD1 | CASSPGRGQGLNTEAFF | TGCGCCAGCAGCCCCGGAAGGGGACAGGGTTTGAACACTGAAGCTTTCTTT
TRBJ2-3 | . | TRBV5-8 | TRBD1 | CASSLGQGRTDTQYF | TGTGCCAGCAGCTTGGGACAGGGCCGTACAGATACGCAGTATTTT
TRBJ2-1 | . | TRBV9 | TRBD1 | CASSLRQGAGNEQFF | TGTGCCAGCAGCTTAAGACAGGGGGCCGGGAATGAGCAGTTCTTC
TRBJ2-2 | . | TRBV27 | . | CASSFVTGELFF | TGTGCCAGCAGTTTTGTAACCGGGGAGCTGTTTTTT
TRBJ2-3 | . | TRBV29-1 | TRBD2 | CSVVGLAGNTDTQYF | TGCAGCGTTGTCGGATTAGCGGGGAACACAGATACGCAGTATTTT
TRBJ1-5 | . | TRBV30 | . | CAWRYSNQPQHF | TGTGCCTGGAGATACAGCAATCAGCCCCAGCATTTT
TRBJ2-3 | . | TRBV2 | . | CASSYGPPGTDTQYF | TGTGCCAGCAGTTATGGACCCCCGGGGACAGATACGCAGTATTTT
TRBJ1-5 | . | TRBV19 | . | CASSPVNNQPQHF | TGTGCCAGTAGTCCTGTGAACAATCAGCCCCAGCATTTT
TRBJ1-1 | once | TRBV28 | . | CASSTDRRGTEAFF | TGTGCCAGCAGCACTGACCGCCGTGGCACTGAAGCTTTCTTT
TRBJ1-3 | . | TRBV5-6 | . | CASRTFRVAGNTIYF | TGTGCCAGCAGGACTTTCAGGGTGGCTGGAAACACCATATATTTT
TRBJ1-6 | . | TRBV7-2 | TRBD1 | CASSLAGQGVDSPLHF | TGTGCCAGCAGCTTAGCGGGACAGGGTGTGGATTCACCCCTCCACTTT
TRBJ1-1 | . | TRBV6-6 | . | CASSLQANTEAFF | TGTGCCAGCAGTCTACAGGCGAACACTGAAGCTTTCTTT
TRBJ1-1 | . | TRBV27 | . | CASSPIPGSEAFF | TGTGCCAGCAGCCCAATCCCGGGGTCTGAAGCTTTCTTT
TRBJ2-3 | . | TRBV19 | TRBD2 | CASSIGTSGGSTDTQYF | TGTGCCAGTAGTATAGGGACTAGCGGGGGGAGCACAGATACGCAGTATTTT
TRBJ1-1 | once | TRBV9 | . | CASSVEAFGAGRRTEAFF | TGTGCCAGCAGCGTAGAGGCGTTTGGGGCAGGGCGCCGGACTGAAGCTTTCTTT
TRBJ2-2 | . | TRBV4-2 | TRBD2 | CASSQEGGTSGPTGGELFF | TGTGCCAGCAGCCAAGAAGGGGGAACTAGCGGACCCACGGGAGGGGAGCTGTTTTTT
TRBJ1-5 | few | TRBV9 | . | CASSVGGDSNQPQHF | TGTGCCAGCAGCGTAGGAGGAGATAGCAATCAGCCCCAGCATTTT
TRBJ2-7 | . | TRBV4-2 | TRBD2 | CASSRGLAGEKTYEQYF | TGTGCCAGCAGCCGGGGACTAGCGGGGGAGAAGACCTACGAGCAGTACTTC
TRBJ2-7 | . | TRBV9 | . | CASSVAAQGPYEQYF | TGTGCCAGCAGCGTAGCTGCACAGGGCCCCTACGAGCAGTACTTC
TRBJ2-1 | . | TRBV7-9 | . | CASRSWSGMQFF | TGTGCCAGCAGGTCCTGGTCGGGGATGCAGTTCTTC
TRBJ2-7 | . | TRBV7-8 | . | CASSLRQGSSYEQYF | TGTGCCAGCAGCTTACGGCAGGGGTCTTCCTACGAGCAGTACTTC
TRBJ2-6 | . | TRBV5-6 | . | CASSLVEDHSGANVLTF | TGTGCCAGCAGCTTGGTCGAGGATCACTCTGGGGCCAACGTCCTGACTTTC
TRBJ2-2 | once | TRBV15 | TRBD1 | CATSPQPGQGFTGELFF | TGTGCCACCAGCCCCCAACCAGGACAGGGCTTTACCGGGGAGCTGTTTTTT
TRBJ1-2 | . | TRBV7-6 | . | CASSPRPLDTGARFGYTF | TGTGCCAGCAGCCCTAGGCCTCTGGACACCGGAGCGCGCTTTGGCTACACCTTC
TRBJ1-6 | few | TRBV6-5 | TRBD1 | CASRDRGMMGSPLHF | TGTGCCAGCCGGGACAGGGGTATGATGGGTTCACCCCTCCACTTT
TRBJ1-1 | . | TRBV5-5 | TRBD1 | CASSPDWPGGGEAFF | TGTGCCAGCAGCCCAGATTGGCCAGGGGGCGGTGAAGCTTTCTTT
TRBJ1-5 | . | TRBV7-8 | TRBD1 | CASSHDRGLSQPQHF | TGTGCCAGCAGCCATGACAGGGGGCTATCTCAGCCCCAGCATTTT
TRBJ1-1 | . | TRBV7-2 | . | CASSPQGTVNTEAFF | TGTGCCAGCAGCCCCCAGGGGACGGTGAACACTGAAGCTTTCTTT
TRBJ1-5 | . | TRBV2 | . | CASSAKGTDNQPQHF | TGTGCCAGCAGCGCTAAAGGGACGGATAATCAGCCCCAGCATTTT
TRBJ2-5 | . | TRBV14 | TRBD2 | CASSQAGGPRTQYF | TGTGCCAGCAGCCAAGCGGGGGGGCCACGGACCCAGTACTTC
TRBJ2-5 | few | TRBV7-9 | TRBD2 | CASSVGLAGGPVTQETQYF | TGTGCCAGCAGCGTGGGACTAGCGGGGGGGCCGGTAACACAAGAGACCCAGTACTTC
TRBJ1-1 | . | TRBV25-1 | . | CASSESPSGVLAFF | TGTGCCAGCAGTGAATCCCCCTCCGGGGTTTTAGCTTTCTTT
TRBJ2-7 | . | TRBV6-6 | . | CASSYSVDLGYEQYF | TGTGCCAGCAGTTACTCGGTGGACTTGGGCTACGAGCAGTACTTC
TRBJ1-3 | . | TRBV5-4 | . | CASSRNSGGNTIYF | TGTGCCAGCAGCCGGAATTCAGGTGGAAACACCATATATTTT
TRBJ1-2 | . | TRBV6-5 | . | CASRSPKGRTGGYTF | TGTGCCAGCAGATCCCCGAAAGGCCGCACAGGAGGCTACACCTTC
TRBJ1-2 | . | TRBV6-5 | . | CASSYSPGSGYGYTF | TGTGCCAGCAGTTACTCGCCAGGCAGTGGCTATGGCTACACCTTC
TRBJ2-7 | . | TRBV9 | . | CASSVDWGRPYEQYF | TGTGCCAGCAGCGTAGATTGGGGTAGGCCCTACGAGCAGTACTTC
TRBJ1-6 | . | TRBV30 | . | CAWSGSGGKSPLHF | TGTGCCTGGAGCGGATCGGGAGGGAAATCACCCCTCCACTTT
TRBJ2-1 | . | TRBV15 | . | CATSRGANEQFF | TGTGCCACCAGCAGAGGCGCCAATGAGCAGTTCTTC
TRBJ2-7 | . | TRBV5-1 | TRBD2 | CASSAGGKAYEQYF | TGCGCCAGCAGCGCGGGGGGGAAGGCCTACGAGCAGTACTTC
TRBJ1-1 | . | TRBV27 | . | CASSFRLGQMNTEAFF | TGTGCCAGCAGTTTTCGGCTAGGCCAGATGAACACTGAAGCTTTCTTT
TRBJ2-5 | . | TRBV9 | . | CASSVGWVQETQYF | TGTGCCAGCAGCGTTGGATGGGTTCAAGAGACCCAGTACTTC
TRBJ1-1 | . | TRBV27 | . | CASSLEPSANTEAFF | TGTGCCAGCAGTTTAGAACCCTCGGCGAACACTGAAGCTTTCTTT
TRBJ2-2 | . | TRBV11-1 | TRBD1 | CASSPRQGAYTGELFF | TGTGCCAGCAGCCCGCGACAGGGGGCATATACCGGGGAGCTGTTTTTT
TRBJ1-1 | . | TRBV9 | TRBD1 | CASSVDGQGEAFF | TGTGCCAGCAGCGTAGATGGACAGGGGGAAGCTTTCTTT
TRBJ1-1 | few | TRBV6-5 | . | CASSRSQYTEAFF | TGTGCCAGCAGTCGCAGCCAGTACACTGAAGCTTTCTTT
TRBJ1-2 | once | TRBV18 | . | CASSPSGTAPYYTF | TGTGCCAGCTCACCATCCGGGACGGCACCCTACTACACCTTC
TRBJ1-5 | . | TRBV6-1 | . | CASRDNSNQPQHF | TGTGCCAGTAGAGATAATAGCAATCAGCCCCAGCATTTT